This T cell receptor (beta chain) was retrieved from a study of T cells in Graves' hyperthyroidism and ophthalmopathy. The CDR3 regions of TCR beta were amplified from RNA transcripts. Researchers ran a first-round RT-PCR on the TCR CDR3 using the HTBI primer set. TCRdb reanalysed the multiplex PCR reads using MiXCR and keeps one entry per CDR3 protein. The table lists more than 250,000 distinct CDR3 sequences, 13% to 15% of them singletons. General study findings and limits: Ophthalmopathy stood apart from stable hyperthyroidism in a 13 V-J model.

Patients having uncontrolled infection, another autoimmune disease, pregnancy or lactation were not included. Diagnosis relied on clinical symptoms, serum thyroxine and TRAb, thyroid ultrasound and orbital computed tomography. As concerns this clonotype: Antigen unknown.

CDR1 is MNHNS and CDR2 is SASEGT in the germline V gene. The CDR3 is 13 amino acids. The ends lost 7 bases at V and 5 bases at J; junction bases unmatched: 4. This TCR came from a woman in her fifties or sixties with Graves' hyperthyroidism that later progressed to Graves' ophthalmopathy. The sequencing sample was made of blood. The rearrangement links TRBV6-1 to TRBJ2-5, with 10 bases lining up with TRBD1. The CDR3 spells CASIRTGGETQYF. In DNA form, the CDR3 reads TGTGCCAGCATCCGGACAGGGGGGGAGACCCAGTACTTC.